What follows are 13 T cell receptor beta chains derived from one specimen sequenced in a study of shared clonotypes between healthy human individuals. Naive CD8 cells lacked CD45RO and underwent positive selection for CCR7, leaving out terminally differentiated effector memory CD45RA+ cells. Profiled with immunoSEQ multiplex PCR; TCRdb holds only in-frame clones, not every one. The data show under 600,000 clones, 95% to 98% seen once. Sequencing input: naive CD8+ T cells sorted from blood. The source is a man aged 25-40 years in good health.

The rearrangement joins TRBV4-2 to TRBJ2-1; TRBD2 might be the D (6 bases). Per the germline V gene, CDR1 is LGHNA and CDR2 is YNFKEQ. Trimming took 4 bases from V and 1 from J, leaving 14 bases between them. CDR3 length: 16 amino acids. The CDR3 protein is CASSPSPGVSYNEQFF. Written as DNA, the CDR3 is TGTGCCAGCAGCCCCTCTCCGGGGGTTTCCTACAATGAGCAGTTCTTC.

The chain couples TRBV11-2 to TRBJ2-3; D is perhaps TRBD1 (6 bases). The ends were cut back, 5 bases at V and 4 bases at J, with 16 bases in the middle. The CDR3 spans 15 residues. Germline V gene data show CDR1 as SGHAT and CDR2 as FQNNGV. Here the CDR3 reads CASSNRELRADTQYF. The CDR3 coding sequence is TGTGCCAGCAGCAACAGGGAGTTGAGGGCAGATACGCAGTATTTT.

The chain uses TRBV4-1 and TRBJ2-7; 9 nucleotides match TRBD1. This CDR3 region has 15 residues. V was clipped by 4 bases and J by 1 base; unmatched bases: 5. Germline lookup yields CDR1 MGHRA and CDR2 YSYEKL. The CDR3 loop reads CASSRSTGGSYEQYF. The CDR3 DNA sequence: TGCGCCAGCAGCCGTTCGACAGGGGGGTCCTACGAGCAGTACTTC.

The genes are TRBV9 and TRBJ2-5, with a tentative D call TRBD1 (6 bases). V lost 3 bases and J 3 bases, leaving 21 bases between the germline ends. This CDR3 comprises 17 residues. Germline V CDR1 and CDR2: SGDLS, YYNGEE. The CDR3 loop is CASSAGTFSLTEETQYF. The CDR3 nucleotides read TGTGCCAGCAGCGCCGGGACATTTAGCCTAACCGAAGAGACCCAGTACTTC.

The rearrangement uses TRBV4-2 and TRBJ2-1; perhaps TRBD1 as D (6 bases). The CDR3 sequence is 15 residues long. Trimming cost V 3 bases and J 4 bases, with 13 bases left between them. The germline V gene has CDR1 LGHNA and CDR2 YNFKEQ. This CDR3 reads CASSHEQGLYNEQFF. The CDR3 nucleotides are TGTGCCAGCAGCCACGAACAGGGTCTTTACAATGAGCAGTTCTTC.

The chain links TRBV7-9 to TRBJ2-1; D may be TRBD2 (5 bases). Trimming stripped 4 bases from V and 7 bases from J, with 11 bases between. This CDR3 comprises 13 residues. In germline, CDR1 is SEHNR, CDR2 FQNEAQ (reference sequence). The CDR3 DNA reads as TGTGCCAGCAGCTCGAGCACTAGGAATGAGCAGTTCTTC. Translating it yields CASSSSTRNEQFF.

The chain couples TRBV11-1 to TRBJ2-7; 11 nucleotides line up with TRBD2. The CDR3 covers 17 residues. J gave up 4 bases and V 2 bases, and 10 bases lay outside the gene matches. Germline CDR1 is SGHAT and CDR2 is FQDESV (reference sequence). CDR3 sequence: CASSLYSGTSGLYEQYF. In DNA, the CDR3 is TGTGCCAGCAGCTTATATTCCGGGACTAGCGGCTTATACGAGCAGTACTTC. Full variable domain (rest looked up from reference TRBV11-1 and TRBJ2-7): EAEVAQSPRYKITEKSQAVAFWCDPISGHATLYWYRQILGQGPELLVQFQDESVVDDSQLPKDRFSAERLKGVDSTLKIQPAELGDSAMYLCASSLYSGTSGLYEQYFGPGTRLTVT.

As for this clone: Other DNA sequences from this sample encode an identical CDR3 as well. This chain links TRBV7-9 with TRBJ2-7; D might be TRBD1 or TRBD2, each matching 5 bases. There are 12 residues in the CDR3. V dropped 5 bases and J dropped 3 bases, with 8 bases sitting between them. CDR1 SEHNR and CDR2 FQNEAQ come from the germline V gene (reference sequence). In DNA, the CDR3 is TGTGCCAGCAGCCGTGGGGGCTACGAGCAGTACTTC. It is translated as CASSRGGYEQYF.

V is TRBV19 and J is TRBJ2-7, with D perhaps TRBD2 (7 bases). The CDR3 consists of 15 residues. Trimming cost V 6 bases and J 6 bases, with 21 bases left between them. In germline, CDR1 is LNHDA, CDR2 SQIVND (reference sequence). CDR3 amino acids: CASSTERYAGAEQYF. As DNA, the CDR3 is TGTGCCAGTAGCACCGAACGGTACGCGGGGGCCGAGCAGTACTTC.

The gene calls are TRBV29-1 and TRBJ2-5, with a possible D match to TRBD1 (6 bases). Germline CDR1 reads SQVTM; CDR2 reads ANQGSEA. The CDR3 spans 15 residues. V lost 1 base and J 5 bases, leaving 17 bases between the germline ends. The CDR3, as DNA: TGCAGCGTTGAAGTAGAGGGGGTACTGACGGAGACCCAGTACTTC. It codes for CSVEVEGVLTETQYF.

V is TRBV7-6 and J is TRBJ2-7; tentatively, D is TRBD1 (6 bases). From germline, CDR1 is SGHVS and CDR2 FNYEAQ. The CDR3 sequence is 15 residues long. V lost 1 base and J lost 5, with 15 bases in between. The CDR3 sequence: CASSLGRLQGHEQYF. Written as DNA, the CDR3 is TGTGCCAGCAGCTTAGGTAGGCTACAGGGCCACGAGCAGTACTTC.

CDR3 nucleotide sequence: TGCGCCAGCAGTGAGACTAGCGGGATAGAGAATGAGCAGTTCTTC. This codes for CASSETSGIENEQFF. This rearrangement joins TRBV10-1 to TRBJ2-1, with 10 bases that match TRBD2. The V and J ends lost 2 bases and 7 bases, in that order; junction bases with no gene match: 5. CDR1 is WNHNN, CDR2 SYGVQD, per germline (reference sequence). The CDR3 length is 15 residues.

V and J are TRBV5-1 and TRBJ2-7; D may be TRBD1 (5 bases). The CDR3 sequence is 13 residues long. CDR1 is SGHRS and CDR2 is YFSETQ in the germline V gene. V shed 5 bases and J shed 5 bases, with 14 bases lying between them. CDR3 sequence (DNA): TGCGCCAGCAGAGCCACCGCAGGGCACGAGCAGTACTTC. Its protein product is CASRATAGHEQYF.